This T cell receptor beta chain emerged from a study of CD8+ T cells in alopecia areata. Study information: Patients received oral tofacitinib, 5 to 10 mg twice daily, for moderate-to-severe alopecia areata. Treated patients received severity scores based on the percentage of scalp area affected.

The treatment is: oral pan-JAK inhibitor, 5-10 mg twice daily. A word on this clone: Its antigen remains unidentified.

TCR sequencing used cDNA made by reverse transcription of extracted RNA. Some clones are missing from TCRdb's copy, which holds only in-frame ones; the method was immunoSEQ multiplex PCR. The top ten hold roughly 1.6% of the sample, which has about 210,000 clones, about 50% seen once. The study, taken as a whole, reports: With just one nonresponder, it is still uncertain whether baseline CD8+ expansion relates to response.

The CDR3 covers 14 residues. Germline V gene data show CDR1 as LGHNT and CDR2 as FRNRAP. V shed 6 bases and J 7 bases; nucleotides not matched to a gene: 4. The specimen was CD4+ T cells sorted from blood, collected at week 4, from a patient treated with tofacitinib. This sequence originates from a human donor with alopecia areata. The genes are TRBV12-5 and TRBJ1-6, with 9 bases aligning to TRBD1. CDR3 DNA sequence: TGTGCTAGTGGCTCCGGACAGGGGAATTCACCCCTCCACTTT. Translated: CASGSGQGNSPLHF.